This T cell receptor beta chain is from a study of cytomegalovirus exposure and HLA in healthy donors. Study-wide results and caveats: Rates of TCR association differed by HLA locus in a later analysis, with DRB1 highest and HLA-C lowest. Confirmation was obtained in vitro that a few CMV-associated chains are specific for CMV antigens. Some V segments (TRBV6-2 and TRBV6-3 among them) were excluded as indistinguishable.

The PCR ran on 60 Vbeta and 13 Jbeta primers. TCRdb keeps only in-frame clones here, not all; method: immunoSEQ multiplex PCR. The repertoire holds roughly 100,000 clones, with 76% as singletons. Sampled while nominally healthy, donors likely had unrecorded immune exposures. The CDR3 has 14 amino acids. Germline-derived CDR1 and CDR2 are MDHEN and SYDVKM. V lost 5 bases and J 4 bases, leaving 12 bases between the germline ends. A note on this clone: Its cognate antigen is unknown.

This rearrangement joins TRBV28 to TRBJ1-3, with a weak D call TRBD1 (5 bases). Sample: PBMCs. The source of this sequence is a woman under 30 in good health and CMV-seropositive. CDR3 in amino acids: CASSVRVTGNTIYF. CDR3 coding DNA: TGTGCCAGCAGTGTCAGGGTCACCGGAAACACCATATATTTT.